This TCR beta chain was sequenced during a study of graft-versus-host responses after intestinal transplantation. The wider study: Grafts that recipients had were multivisceral, liver-intestinal, or isolated intestinal transplants. Each recipient received anti-thymocyte globulin induction, then tacrolimus and steroids for three to four years. Study-level points and caveats: GvH clones were found in recipient marrow; some appeared first in ileum or blood. The study associated peak circulating GvH clone levels with early post-transplant HvG declines.

Germline-derived CDR1 and CDR2 are MGHRA and YSYEKL. The CDR3 runs 17 residues. Losses at the gene ends were 2 bases for V and 3 bases for J; bases not matched to a gene: 10. On this clone: Its antigen remains unknown.

Sequencing was performed with immunoSEQ multiplex PCR; in TCRdb, only in-frame clones are kept and a portion is missing. The repertoire holds about 19,000 clones, around 79% seen once, with approximately 2.1% in the top ten. The source material was PBMCs, sampled 14 days after transplant. The chain employs TRBV4-1 and TRBJ2-3, with TRBD2 identical over 8 bases. This clonotype was sampled from a human patient who received an intestinal transplant, so some T cells may come from the graft donor. CDR3 protein: CASSQWAASGLTDTQYF. CDR3 DNA: TGCGCCAGCAGCCAATGGGCGGCTAGCGGGTTGACAGATACGCAGTATTTT.